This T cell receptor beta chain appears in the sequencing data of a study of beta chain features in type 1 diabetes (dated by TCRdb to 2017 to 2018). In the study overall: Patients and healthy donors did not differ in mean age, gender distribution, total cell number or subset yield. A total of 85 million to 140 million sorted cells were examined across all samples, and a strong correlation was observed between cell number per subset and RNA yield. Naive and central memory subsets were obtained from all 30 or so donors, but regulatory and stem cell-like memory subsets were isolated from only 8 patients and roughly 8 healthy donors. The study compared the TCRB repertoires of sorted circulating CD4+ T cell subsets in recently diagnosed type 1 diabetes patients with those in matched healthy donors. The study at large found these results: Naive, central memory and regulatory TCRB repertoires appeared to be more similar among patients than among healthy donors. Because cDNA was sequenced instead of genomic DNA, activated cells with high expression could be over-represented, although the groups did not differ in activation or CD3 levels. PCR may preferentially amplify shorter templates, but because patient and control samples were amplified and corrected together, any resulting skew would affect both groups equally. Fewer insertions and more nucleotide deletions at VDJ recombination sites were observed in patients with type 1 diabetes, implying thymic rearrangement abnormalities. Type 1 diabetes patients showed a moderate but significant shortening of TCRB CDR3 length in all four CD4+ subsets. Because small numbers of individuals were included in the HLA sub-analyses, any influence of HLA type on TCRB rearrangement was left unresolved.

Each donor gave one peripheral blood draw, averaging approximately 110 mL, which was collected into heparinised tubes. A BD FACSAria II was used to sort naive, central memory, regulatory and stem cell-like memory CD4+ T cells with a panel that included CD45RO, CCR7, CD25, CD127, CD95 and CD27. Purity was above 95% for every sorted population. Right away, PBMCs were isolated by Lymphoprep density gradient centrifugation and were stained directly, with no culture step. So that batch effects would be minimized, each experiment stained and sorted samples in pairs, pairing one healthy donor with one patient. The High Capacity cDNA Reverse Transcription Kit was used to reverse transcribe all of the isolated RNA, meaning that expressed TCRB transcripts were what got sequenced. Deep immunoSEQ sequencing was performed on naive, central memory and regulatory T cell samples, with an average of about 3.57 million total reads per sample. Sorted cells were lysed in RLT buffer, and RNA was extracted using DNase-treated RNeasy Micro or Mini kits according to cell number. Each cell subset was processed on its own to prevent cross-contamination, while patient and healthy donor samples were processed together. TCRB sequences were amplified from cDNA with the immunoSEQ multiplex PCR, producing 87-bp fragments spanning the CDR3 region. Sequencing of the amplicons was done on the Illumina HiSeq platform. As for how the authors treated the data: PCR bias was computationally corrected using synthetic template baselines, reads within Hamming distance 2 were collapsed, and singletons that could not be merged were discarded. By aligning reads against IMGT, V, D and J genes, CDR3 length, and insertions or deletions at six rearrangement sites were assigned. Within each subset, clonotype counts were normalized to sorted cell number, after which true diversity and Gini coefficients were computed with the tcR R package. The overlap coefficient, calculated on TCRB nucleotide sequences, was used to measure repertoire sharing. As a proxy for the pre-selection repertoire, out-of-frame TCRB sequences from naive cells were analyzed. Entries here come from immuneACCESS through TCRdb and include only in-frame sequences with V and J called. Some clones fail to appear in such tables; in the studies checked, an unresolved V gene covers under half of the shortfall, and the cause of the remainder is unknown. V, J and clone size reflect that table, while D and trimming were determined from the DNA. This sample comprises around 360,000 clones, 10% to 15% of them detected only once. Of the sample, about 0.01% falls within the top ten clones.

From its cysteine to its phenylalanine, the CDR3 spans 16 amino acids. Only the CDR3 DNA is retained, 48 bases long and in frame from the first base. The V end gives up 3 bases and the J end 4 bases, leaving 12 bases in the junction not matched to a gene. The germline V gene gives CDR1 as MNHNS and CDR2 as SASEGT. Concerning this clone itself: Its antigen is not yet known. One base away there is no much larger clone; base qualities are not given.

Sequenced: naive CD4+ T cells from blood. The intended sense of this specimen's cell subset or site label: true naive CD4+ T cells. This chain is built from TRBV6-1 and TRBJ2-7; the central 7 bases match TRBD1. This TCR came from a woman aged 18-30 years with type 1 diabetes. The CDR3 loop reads CASSERDSGNFYEQYF. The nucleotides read TGTGCCAGCAGTGAGAGGGACAGCGGTAATTTTTACGAGCAGTACTTC.